This T cell receptor beta chain is drawn from a study of cytomegalovirus exposure and HLA in healthy donors. Study-wide findings and caveats: Evidence from a later analysis indicated that most CMV-associated TCR beta chains looked HLA-restricted. Later genetic work tied a missense DCLRE1C variant to beta-chain V and J trimming. The study recorded 150 to 200 TCR beta chains that were cytomegalovirus-associated.

The PCR ran on 60 Vbeta and 13 Jbeta primers. Generated by immunoSEQ multiplex PCR, the TCRdb table keeps only in-frame clones and is missing some. This sample yields under 200,000 clones, of which 9.5% to 15% are seen a single time; roughly 7.7% belongs to the top ten. This clone was observed a few times. The target antigen is unknown. Germline V gene lookup returns CDR1 SGHRS and CDR2 YFSETQ. CDR3 length equals 15 residues. With 4 bases clipped from V and 1 base from J, the junction kept 7 bases outside the gene matches. Sequenced material: PBMCs. The chain carries TRBV5-1 and TRBJ1-1, with 7 bases aligning to TRBD1. The TCR comes from a man between 50 and 59 years old in good health and CMV-seropositive. CDR3 nucleotides: TGCGCCAGCAGCGGATTAGGGGGCCCGAACACTGAAGCTTTCTTT. This gives the protein CASSGLGGPNTEAFF.